Listed below are T cell receptor beta chains from one sample, sequenced in a study of cytomegalovirus exposure and HLA in healthy donors. Sequenced by immunoSEQ multiplex PCR; TCRdb stores in-frame clones only, minus some. The profile shows fewer than 200,000 clones, 70% to 80% of them singletons. The sequenced sample consisted of PBMCs. These receptors were collected from a female donor in good health and CMV-seronegative. Each CDR3 is given with its conserved first and last residue. The order of the fields is J gene, V gene, D gene, clone size, CDR3 DNA, CDR3 protein. A D gene is named only where the DNA matches it firmly. Clone size is given for some rows only: seen once, a few or many times, or a class if the clone is expanded.

j_call: TRBJ2-7; v_call: TRBV9; d_call: TRBD2; clone_size: -; cdr3_nt: TGTGCCAGCAGCGTAGCGGGGGGGCCCTATCACGAGCAGTACTTC; cdr3_aa: CASSVAGGPYHEQYF
j_call: TRBJ1-2; v_call: TRBV5-1; d_call: -; clone_size: -; cdr3_nt: TGCGCCAGCCGCCCGGGACAAATTTCGGATGGCTACACCTTC; cdr3_aa: CASRPGQISDGYTF
j_call: TRBJ2-5; v_call: TRBV9; d_call: TRBD1; clone_size: -; cdr3_nt: TGTGCCAGCAGCGTAGGGCAGGGGGTCTTTGAGACCCAGTACTTC; cdr3_aa: CASSVGQGVFETQYF
j_call: TRBJ2-7; v_call: TRBV6-6; d_call: TRBD2; clone_size: -; cdr3_nt: TGTGCCAGCAGTTACTCGAGTAGCGGGAACTACGAGCAGTACTTC; cdr3_aa: CASSYSSSGNYEQYF
j_call: TRBJ1-2; v_call: TRBV5-4; d_call: -; clone_size: -; cdr3_nt: TGTGCCAGCAGCTTGGCCGGGGGCTATGGCTACACCTTC; cdr3_aa: CASSLAGGYGYTF
j_call: TRBJ2-1; v_call: TRBV28; d_call: -; clone_size: -; cdr3_nt: TGTGCCAGCAGTTTATGGGGACAGGGGCTAGCGGGAAGCTACAATGAGCAGTTCTTC; cdr3_aa: CASSLWGQGLAGSYNEQFF
j_call: TRBJ2-1; v_call: TRBV14; d_call: -; clone_size: -; cdr3_nt: TGTGCCAGCAGCAAGGGGACTTTCGGATCCTACAATGAGCAGTTCTTC; cdr3_aa: CASSKGTFGSYNEQFF
j_call: TRBJ2-5; v_call: TRBV18; d_call: TRBD1; clone_size: -; cdr3_nt: TGTGCCAGCTCACCTAACTCAGGGACAGGGTCCCAGACCCAGTACTTC; cdr3_aa: CASSPNSGTGSQTQYF
j_call: TRBJ2-2; v_call: TRBV6-1; d_call: -; clone_size: -; cdr3_nt: TGTGCCAGCAGTTATGGAGTTGTAACCGGGGAGCTGTTTTTT; cdr3_aa: CASSYGVVTGELFF
j_call: TRBJ2-1; v_call: TRBV5-4; d_call: TRBD1; clone_size: -; cdr3_nt: TGTGCCAGCAGCGTAAGGGACAGCCCGGGCAATGAGCAGTTCTTC; cdr3_aa: CASSVRDSPGNEQFF
j_call: TRBJ1-1; v_call: TRBV4-3; d_call: -; clone_size: -; cdr3_nt: TGCGCCAGCAGCCCCCCTAACGCTGGGGAGGCGGAAGCTTTCTTT; cdr3_aa: CASSPPNAGEAEAFF
j_call: TRBJ2-1; v_call: TRBV7-2; d_call: -; clone_size: -; cdr3_nt: TGTGCCAGCAGCTACCCTGCTAGCCCTATACAGTTCTTC; cdr3_aa: CASSYPASPIQFF
j_call: TRBJ2-3; v_call: TRBV7-9; d_call: TRBD1; clone_size: -; cdr3_nt: TGTGCCAGCAGCCCTCAGGGGGCCAGCTTTACTTTCACAGATACGCAGTATTTT; cdr3_aa: CASSPQGASFTFTDTQYF
j_call: TRBJ1-2; v_call: TRBV28; d_call: -; clone_size: -; cdr3_nt: TGTGCCAGCAGTGCCCGGGACACCGGATTCACCTTC; cdr3_aa: CASSARDTGFTF
j_call: TRBJ2-7; v_call: TRBV5-8; d_call: -; clone_size: -; cdr3_nt: TGTGCCAGCAGCTCGGGACGGGGGAGGCGGGGGCAGTACTTC; cdr3_aa: CASSSGRGRRGQYF
j_call: TRBJ2-1; v_call: TRBV4-2; d_call: TRBD2; clone_size: -; cdr3_nt: TGTGCCAGCAGCCAAGGAGCGGGGGTTAATGAGCAGTTCTTC; cdr3_aa: CASSQGAGVNEQFF
j_call: TRBJ2-3; v_call: TRBV18; d_call: -; clone_size: -; cdr3_nt: TGTGCCAGCTCACCACCATCAACAGATACGCAGTATTTT; cdr3_aa: CASSPPSTDTQYF
j_call: TRBJ1-5; v_call: TRBV5-6; d_call: -; clone_size: -; cdr3_nt: TGTGCCAGCAGCCAGACAGGTCAGCCCCAGCATTTT; cdr3_aa: CASSQTGQPQHF
j_call: TRBJ1-6; v_call: TRBV21-1; d_call: -; clone_size: -; cdr3_nt: TGTGCCAGCAGCAAGACGGGAACAGGGGGTAATTCACCCCTCCACTTT; cdr3_aa: CASSKTGTGGNSPLHF
j_call: TRBJ1-2; v_call: TRBV2; d_call: -; clone_size: -; cdr3_nt: TGTGCCAGCAGCGGAGACGGGGCGGGGTATGGCTACACCTTC; cdr3_aa: CASSGDGAGYGYTF
j_call: TRBJ2-5; v_call: TRBV25-1; d_call: TRBD2; clone_size: -; cdr3_nt: TGTGCCAGCGGCCCGGGGGGGCTAGAGACCCAGTACTTC; cdr3_aa: CASGPGGLETQYF
j_call: TRBJ1-4; v_call: TRBV11-2; d_call: -; clone_size: few; cdr3_nt: TGTGCCAGCAGCCTTCGGGGTGAAAAACTGTTTTTT; cdr3_aa: CASSLRGEKLFF
j_call: TRBJ1-2; v_call: TRBV19; d_call: -; clone_size: -; cdr3_nt: TGTGCCAGTGCCGATTGGACGGGGAGGGGCGATGGCTACACCTTC; cdr3_aa: CASADWTGRGDGYTF
j_call: TRBJ1-2; v_call: TRBV6-5; d_call: -; clone_size: -; cdr3_nt: TGTGCCAGCAGTTACGCAGGGCCCTATGGCTACACCTTC; cdr3_aa: CASSYAGPYGYTF
j_call: TRBJ1-1; v_call: TRBV19; d_call: TRBD1; clone_size: -; cdr3_nt: TGTGCCAGTAGTATGCGGCAGGGGGCGGGATACACTGAAGCTTTCTTT; cdr3_aa: CASSMRQGAGYTEAFF